A selection of T cell receptor beta chains follows, all from one sample in a study of T cell repertoires in cytomegalovirus infection. These receptors' antigens are unknown. A single record per CDR3 protein comes from TCRdb applying MiXCR to the reads. The sample holds some 480,000 distinct CDR3 sequences; 33% are singletons and the top ten take 15% to 20%. Here the sequenced sample was cultured PBMCs, taken from culture after CMV antigen stimulation. These receptors were collected from a human donor in good health (CMV status not recorded). Some clones in this sample may be carry-over from other donors' samples. The CDR3 runs from the conserved cysteine through the conserved F or W.

V gene,CDR3 protein
TRBV20-1,CSARNPRGWYEQFF
TRBV29-1,CSVLLGTSGAKNIQYF
TRBV5-6,CASSLNGRTEKLFF
TRBV4-3,CASSQDGQNTGELFF
TRBV7-9,CASSQARDEETQYF
TRBV6-2/TRBV6-3,CAGSRTRAGEKGTQYF
TRBV2,CASSDWSSYEQYF
TRBV14,CASSLGRGRAYEQFF
TRBV6-6,CASSYSYWDGYTF
TRBV19,CASEEGGYGYTF
TRBV28,CASRPLSGRRNEQFF
TRBV7-2,CASSLQGGRQETQYF
TRBV4-1,CASSQDPTSMGNEQFF
TRBV7-3,CASSWQGYEQYF
TRBV19,CASIGRLRNTEAFF
TRBV6-5,CASSALTVNTEAFF
TRBV3-1,CASSQPAGNATLSTQYF
TRBV10-3,CAISESRQSTDTQYF
TRBV7-8,CASSRRQRQDQPQHF
TRBV19,CASTPRDPSRSYNEQFF
TRBV12-3/TRBV12-4,CASSLEGGTGQPQHF
TRBV10-3,CAISEPGRGPPDYGYTF
TRBV7-6,CASSSPQGLGNEQFF
TRBV5-6,CASRKTGGNTEAFF
TRBV6-5,CASWDIRYTEAFF
TRBV7-6,CASSTGQVGSETQYF
TRBV20-1,CSARTSARPGELFF
TRBV2,CASSEQGHSNTGELFF
TRBV12-3/TRBV12-4,CASSLASGRAYNEQFF